The 21 T cell receptor beta chains presented below share a single source sample, sequenced in a study of Ad26.COV2.S vaccination and SARS-CoV-2 variants. Repertoires were generated with immunoSEQ multiplex PCR, while TCRdb's copy carries only in-frame clones and drops some. The data show more than 300,000 clones, just over 85% seen once. Specified treatment: about 20 received Ad26.COV2.S at low or high dose, single or two shots; 5 received placebo; per-sample allocation not given. Samples were taken on day 63 after the first vaccine or placebo injection. Sequencing used peripheral blood, obtained in a trial of Ad26.COV2.S vaccine versus placebo. Receptor source: a person between 18 and 60 years old who received the Ad26.COV2.S COVID-19 vaccine or a placebo.

As for this clone: The same CDR3 also results from other DNA sequences found in this sample. V gene TRBV18 combines with J gene TRBJ1-2; D not certain. V was trimmed by 2 bases and J by 1 base, leaving 5 bases between them. The germline CDR1 and CDR2 sequences are KGHSH and LQKENI. This CDR3 region has 13 residues. CDR3 in DNA: TGTGCCAGCTCACCAGGAAGTAACTATGGCTACACCTTC. Translated, it gives CASSPGSNYGYTF.

J is TRBJ1-2 and V is TRBV5-1, with D possibly TRBD1 on 5 matching bases. Trimming stripped 10 bases from V and 8 bases from J, with 9 bases between. CDR1 and CDR2 from the germline V gene are SGHRS and YFSETQ. This CDR3 comprises 9 residues. The CDR3 is CASRQGYTF. The DNA of the CDR3 is TGCGCCTCCCGACAGGGCTACACCTTC.

The chain uses TRBV5-1 and TRBJ1-3; D unresolved. There are 13 residues in the CDR3. CDR1 SGHRS and CDR2 YFSETQ come from the germline V gene. V lost 0 bases and J 6 bases, leaving 7 bases between the germline ends. The CDR3 nucleotides are TGCGCCAGCAGCTTGGCCAGCGAAAACACCATATATTTT. Translating it yields CASSLASENTIYF. Together with reference TRBV5-1 and TRBJ1-3, the CDR3 gives the full variable domain: KAGVTQTPRYLIKTRGQQVTLSCSPISGHRSVSWYQQTPGQGLQFLFEYFSETQRNKGNFPGRFSGRQFSNSRSEMNVSTLELGDSALYLCASSLASENTIYFGEGSWLTVV.

V gene TRBV18 combines with J gene TRBJ1-1; D is uncertain. V was pared by 3 bases and J by 1 base, with 9 bases between. CDR1 and CDR2 (germline): KGHSH, LQKENI. This CDR3 spans 14 amino acids. The CDR3 DNA reads TGTGCCAGCTCACCTACTAGCCAGAACACTGAAGCTTTCTTT. Translating gives CASSPTSQNTEAFF.

The chain recombines TRBV19 with TRBJ2-3; no firm D call. Trimming shortened V by 2 bases and J by 6 bases, and 15 bases separated the two germline ends. CDR3 length equals 15 residues. CDR1 and CDR2 from the germline V gene are LNHDA and SQIVND (reference sequence). The CDR3, as DNA: TGTGCCAGTAGTATACAACCGTACTACGGGGATACGCAGTATTTT. Translation: CASSIQPYYGDTQYF.

The chain employs TRBV10-3 and TRBJ2-7, with 9 bases that match TRBD2. V was clipped by 5 bases and J by 3 bases; unmatched bases: 8. Per the germline V gene, CDR1 is ENHRY and CDR2 is SYGVKD. This CDR3 has 15 residues. The CDR3 spells CAISLASGELYEQYF. The CDR3 DNA follows: TGTGCCATCAGTCTGGCTAGCGGGGAGCTCTACGAGCAGTACTTC.

The V gene is TRBV5-1, the J gene TRBJ2-3, with D perhaps TRBD2 (6 bases). This CDR3 has 14 residues. V dropped 5 bases and J dropped 2 bases, with 12 bases sitting between them. In germline, CDR1 is SGHRS, CDR2 YFSETQ. For the CDR3, the DNA is TGCGCCAGCAGATCTTGGGGGGTCACAGATACGCAGTATTTT. Translation gives CASRSWGVTDTQYF.

V and J are TRBV18 and TRBJ1-5; D remains ambiguous. This CDR3 region has 15 residues. V lost 1 base, J lost 3 bases, and 10 bases lay in between. Looked up from germline, CDR1 is KGHSH and CDR2 is LQKENI. The CDR3 DNA reads as TGTGCCAGCTCACCACAGGGTTTTATCAATCAGCCCCAGCATTTT. This gives the protein CASSPQGFINQPQHF.

The gene calls are TRBV4-3 and TRBJ1-1; no clear D. Germline V gene lookup returns CDR1 LGHNA and CDR2 YSLEER. The V end lost 1 base, the J end lost 5 bases, and 11 bases lay between the germline ends. This CDR3 comprises 14 residues. CDR3 sequence: CASSQALTRTEAFF. The DNA for the CDR3 is TGCGCCAGCAGCCAAGCGTTAACTAGAACTGAAGCTTTCTTT.

This clone has a handful of counts. CDR3 residues: CASSLGTGHEKLFF. For the CDR3, the DNA is TGTGCCAGCAGCCTCGGGACAGGGCATGAAAAACTGTTTTTT. J is TRBJ1-4 and V is TRBV7-9; 9 bases line up with TRBD1. Germline V gene lookup returns CDR1 SEHNR and CDR2 FQNEAQ (reference sequence). Trimming took 5 bases from V and 6 from J; bases not matched to a gene: 4. The CDR3 spans 14 residues.

The genes are TRBV7-9 and TRBJ1-3; TRBD1 is a possible D gene (6 bases). Trimming cost V 4 bases and J 0 bases, with 13 bases left between them. Germline loops: CDR1 SEHNR, CDR2 FQNEAQ (reference sequence). The CDR3 spans 16 residues. CDR3 DNA sequence: TGTGCCAGCAGCTCGTCGACAGGCTTCTCTGGAAACACCATATATTTT. As protein: CASSSSTGFSGNTIYF.

The chain has TRBV14 and TRBJ2-3; D ambiguous. The V gene's germline CDR1 is SGHDN and CDR2 FVKESK. V was cut by 1 base and J by 4 bases, with 9 bases left in between. CDR3 length equals 14 residues. The CDR3 is CASSQGLESDTQYF. In DNA, the CDR3 is TGTGCCAGCAGCCAAGGGCTAGAATCAGATACGCAGTATTTT.

This chain joins TRBV16 and TRBJ1-1, with unresolved D. V lost 4 bases and J 5 bases, leaving 5 bases between the germline ends. The CDR3 has 11 amino acids. CDR1 and CDR2 from the germline V gene are KGHSY and FQNENV. The chain's CDR3 is CASSLQTEAFF. The CDR3 bases are TGTGCCAGCAGCCTCCAAACTGAAGCTTTCTTT. The full variable domain, with the rest looked up from reference TRBV16 and TRBJ1-1, is GEEVAQTPKHLVRGEGQKAKLYCAPIKGHSYVFWYQQVLKNEFKFLISFQNENVFDETGMPKERFSAKCLPNSPCSLEIQATKLEDSAVYFCASSLQTEAFFGQGTRLTVV.

A single count supports this clone. The chain links TRBV30 to TRBJ2-6; D is tentatively TRBD1 or TRBD2 (5 bases each). The CDR3 has 17 amino acids. V was trimmed by 4 bases and J by 0 bases, leaving 16 bases between them. CDR1 and CDR2 from the germline V gene are GTSNPN and SVGIG (reference sequence). The CDR3 DNA reads as TGTGCCTGGACCCTGGTAGGGACGGGCTCTGGGGCCAACGTCCTGACTTTC. This sequence encodes CAWTLVGTGSGANVLTF. Combining the CDR3 with reference TRBV30 and TRBJ2-6 gives the whole variable domain SQTIHQWPATLVQPVGSPLSLECTVEGTSNPNLYWYRQAAGRGLQLLFYSVGIGQISSEVPQNLSASRPQDRQFILSSKKLLLSDSGFYLCAWTLVGTGSGANVLTFGAGSRLTVL.

V gene TRBV7-3 combines with J gene TRBJ2-5, with D unresolved. V was shortened by 2 bases and J by 3 bases, with 7 bases between the two germline ends. CDR1 and CDR2 from the germline V gene are SGHTA and FQGTGA. The CDR3 runs 13 residues. For the CDR3, the DNA is TGTGCCAGCAGCTTAGGGCATGAAGAGACCCAGTACTTC. Its protein product is CASSLGHEETQYF.

The chain is built from TRBV6-1 and TRBJ1-6; the D is unclear. The germline gives CDR1 MNHNS, CDR2 SASEGT. Trimming took 1 base from V and 5 from J, leaving 3 bases between them. CDR3 length: 13 residues. Here the CDR3 reads CASSEVDNSPLHF. The CDR3 nucleotides are TGTGCCAGCAGTGAAGTGGATAATTCACCCCTCCACTTT.

The chain links TRBV6-6 to TRBJ2-1, with 9 bases identical to TRBD1. V was clipped by 5 bases and J by 12 bases; unmatched bases: 14. There are 15 residues in the CDR3. Looked up from germline, CDR1 is MNHNY and CDR2 is SVGAGI (reference sequence). CDR3 sequence reads: CASSPTGQGGSGQFF. The DNA for the CDR3 is TGTGCCAGCAGTCCCACGGGACAGGGAGGTTCGGGGCAGTTCTTC.

This clone has only a few counts. The chain is built from TRBV7-9 and TRBJ2-7; the D is unclear. The V gene lost 3 bases and the J gene lost 4 bases, with 13 bases spanning the gap. Germline CDR1 and CDR2: SEHNR and FQNEAQ (reference sequence). This CDR3 spans 14 amino acids. DNA for the CDR3: TGTGCCAGCAGCTTCCCGCACGGTAGTTACGAGCAGTACTTC. Its protein is CASSFPHGSYEQYF.

The rearrangement joins TRBV5-4 to TRBJ1-2; 8 bases match TRBD1. Germline V gene lookup returns CDR1 SGHNT and CDR2 YYREEE (reference sequence). The CDR3 sequence is 13 residues long. The ends lost 5 bases at V and 6 bases at J; junction bases unmatched: 6. The CDR3 nucleotides read TGTGCCAGCAGTCCTGACAGGGGAGATGGCTACACCTTC. This gives the protein CASSPDRGDGYTF.

V gene TRBV29-1 combines with J gene TRBJ1-1; 7 nucleotides align to TRBD1. There are 14 residues in the CDR3. With 3 bases clipped from V and 5 bases from J, the junction kept 9 bases outside the gene matches. Germline assignment: CDR1 SQVTM and CDR2 ANQGSEA. CDR3 loop: CSVDMSQGGTEAFF. CDR3 DNA sequence: TGCAGCGTTGACATGTCCCAGGGGGGAACTGAAGCTTTCTTT.

V is TRBV5-6 and J is TRBJ1-5, with a tentative D call TRBD1 (6 bases). The CDR3 has 16 residues. The germline CDR1 and CDR2 sequences are SGHDT and YYEEEE. The V gene lost 4 bases and the J gene lost 4 bases, with 18 bases spanning the gap. In DNA, the CDR3 is TGTGCCAGCAGCCGGCGGGGGCCTCCGTGGAATCAGCCCCAGCATTTT. This encodes CASSRRGPPWNQPQHF. The full variable domain, rest sourced from reference TRBV5-6 and TRBJ1-5, is DAGVTQSPTHLIKTRGQQVTLRCSPKSGHDTVSWYQQALGQGPQFIFQYYEEEERQRGNFPDRFSGHQFPNYSSELNVNALLLGDSALYLCASSRRGPPWNQPQHFGDGTRLSIL.